These 30 T cell receptor beta chains were sequenced from one sample in a study of T cell responses to AZD1222 COVID-19 vaccine. The assay was immunoSEQ multiplex PCR, and TCRdb's table has in-frame clones only and misses some. The data contain approximately 100,000 clones, around 87% of them singletons. The specimen comprised peripheral blood, sampled 28 days after the second AZD1222 dose. The receptors shown here come from an adult who received the AZD1222 COVID-19 vaccine.

The V gene is TRBV24-1, the J gene TRBJ1-3; no firm D call. The germline V gene encodes CDR1 KGHDR and CDR2 SFDVKD. Trimming took off 6 bases at V and 3 bases at J, with 5 bases between the two ends. The CDR3 contains 12 residues. The CDR3 spells CATSLGGNTIYF. CDR3 nucleotides: TGTGCCACCAGTCTGGGTGGAAACACCATATATTTT.

This rearrangement joins TRBV7-2 to TRBJ1-5; D is perhaps TRBD1 (5 bases). The CDR3 consists of 14 residues. Trimming removed 2 bases at V and 4 bases at J, with 9 bases between. Looked up from germline, CDR1 is SGHTA and CDR2 is FQGNSA. This chain's CDR3 is CASSLWGGNQPQHF. DNA for the CDR3: TGTGCCAGCAGCTTATGGGGGGGGAATCAGCCCCAGCATTTT.

The rearrangement links TRBV19 to TRBJ1-1; tentative D call: TRBD1 (5 bases). V lost 5 bases and J 0 bases, leaving 16 bases between the germline ends. The CDR3 contains 16 residues. Looked up from germline, CDR1 is LNHDA and CDR2 is SQIVND (reference sequence). The CDR3 protein is CASSPTGGVLNTEAFF. CDR3 DNA sequence: TGTGCCAGTAGTCCCACCGGGGGGGTATTGAACACTGAAGCTTTCTTT.

The chain recombines TRBV19 with TRBJ1-1; D is unclear. Trimming pared 7 bases from V and 1 base from J, leaving 16 bases between. The V gene's germline CDR1 is LNHDA and CDR2 SQIVND (reference sequence). CDR3 length equals 15 residues. CDR3 DNA sequence: TGTGCCAGTACCCTCGGCACCCTGGGGAACACTGAAGCTTTCTTT. Residues: CASTLGTLGNTEAFF.

The chain joins TRBV4-2 to TRBJ1-4; D might be TRBD1 (5 bases). The V gene lost 0 bases and the J gene lost 0 bases, with 11 bases spanning the gap. Looked up from germline, CDR1 is LGHNA and CDR2 is YNFKEQ. CDR3 length equals 17 residues. This CDR3 is CASSQDPSRATNEKLFF. The CDR3 DNA follows: TGTGCCAGCAGCCAAGATCCCTCCAGGGCAACTAATGAAAAACTGTTTTTT.

The V gene is TRBV7-2, the J gene TRBJ2-4; maybe TRBD1 (6 bases). V dropped 1 base and J dropped 0 bases, with 16 bases sitting between them. The CDR3 covers 18 residues. Germline V gene data show CDR1 as SGHTA and CDR2 as FQGNSA. The CDR3 spells CASSLGYKGVLAKNIQYF. The DNA for the CDR3 is TGTGCCAGCAGCTTAGGGTATAAGGGGGTCTTAGCCAAAAACATTCAGTACTTC.

The rearrangement links TRBV27 to TRBJ1-1; D may be TRBD1 (6 bases). Germline CDR1 is MNHEY and CDR2 is SMNVEV (reference sequence). Between the trimmed V and J ends, which lost 11 bases and 0 bases, there was a span of 13 bases. The CDR3 sequence is 13 residues long. CDR3 amino acids: CASGGVMNTEAFF. The CDR3 nucleotides are TGTGCCTCTGGGGGCGTAATGAACACTGAAGCTTTCTTT.

V is TRBV4-3 and J is TRBJ2-7; D not certain. Trimming removed 4 bases at V and 2 bases at J, with 15 bases between. The CDR3 runs 15 residues. Germline values: CDR1 LGHNA, CDR2 YSLEER. The DNA of the CDR3 is TGCGCCAGCAGCCGTCGGGCTACCACCGCCTACGAGCAGTACTTC. Translated, it gives CASSRRATTAYEQYF.

The rearrangement uses TRBV2 and TRBJ1-5, with unresolved D. The germline CDR1 and CDR2 sequences are SNHLY and FYNNEI. V gave up 3 bases and J gave up 3 bases, with 9 bases separating them. The length of the CDR3 is 14 residues. This CDR3 is CASSDSILNQPQHF. As DNA, the CDR3 is TGTGCCAGCAGTGATTCCATCCTCAATCAGCCCCAGCATTTT. Complete variable domain (other parts from reference TRBV2 and TRBJ1-5): EPEVTQTPSHQVTQMGQEVILRCVPISNHLYFYWYRQILGQKVEFLVSFYNNEISEKSEIFDDQFSVERPDGSNFTLKIRSTKLEDSAMYFCASSDSILNQPQHFGDGTRLSIL.

The chain couples TRBV18 to TRBJ2-1, with 9 nucleotides matching TRBD2. Per the germline V gene, CDR1 is KGHSH and CDR2 is LQKENI. There are 19 residues in the CDR3. The trim removed 3 bases at V and 6 bases at J, leaving 18 bases unmatched. For the CDR3, the DNA is TGTGCCAGCTCACCGCGCTCCCTTAGCGGGAGAAGGGTAGGCAATGAGCAGTTCTTC. Encoded protein: CASSPRSLSGRRVGNEQFF.

The chain carries TRBV5-1 and TRBJ2-7; D remains unclear. This CDR3 is built from 12 residues. CDR1 and CDR2 (germline): SGHRS, YFSETQ. The V gene lost 0 bases and the J gene lost 5 bases, with 6 bases spanning the gap. CDR3 sequence: CASSLGSNEQYF. The CDR3 region has the DNA TGCGCCAGCAGCTTGGGTTCCAACGAGCAGTACTTC.

The CDR3, as DNA: TGTGCCAGCAGCTACGCAGGGTACGAGCAGTACTTC. It is translated as CASSYAGYEQYF. The gene calls are TRBV7-8 and TRBJ2-7; TRBD1 is a possible D gene (5 bases). Germline values: CDR1 SGHVS, CDR2 FQNEAQ. The V and J ends lost 4 bases and 4 bases respectively, with 8 bases between them. The CDR3 covers 12 residues.

This chain uses TRBV12-2 with TRBJ2-7. TRBV12-2 is noted as a pseudogene. CDR3 length: 17 amino acids. CDR3 in amino acids: CASRLATHGPLSYEQYF. The CDR3 DNA reads as TGTGCAAGTCGCTTAGCCACTCACGGGCCTCTCTCCTACGAGCAGTACTTC.

This clone was seen just once. The chain recombines TRBV6-2 or TRBV6-3 with TRBJ1-2; D unresolved. CDR3 length: 15 amino acids. With 6 bases removed from V and 5 bases from J, the gap between germline ends came to 19 bases. Germline V lookup: CDR1 MNHEY, CDR2 SVGEGT. The CDR3 is CASSRSGGSLYGYTF. The CDR3 DNA follows: TGTGCCAGCAGCCGATCCGGAGGCAGCCTATATGGCTACACCTTC.

The rearrangement joins TRBV28 to TRBJ1-5, with unresolved D. Germline values: CDR1 MDHEN, CDR2 SYDVKM. Between the trimmed V and J ends, which lost 6 bases and 4 bases, there was a span of 10 bases. This CDR3 region has 13 residues. CDR3 nucleotides: TGTGCCAGCAGCCTCGGGGAGAATCAGCCCCAGCATTTT. Translating gives CASSLGENQPQHF.

This sequence joins TRBV5-1 and TRBJ2-1, with 8 bases that match TRBD2. The length of the CDR3 is 15 residues. Trimming at V came to 1 base and at J to 0 bases, leaving 0 bases not matched to a gene. Looked up from germline, CDR1 is SGHRS and CDR2 is YFSETQ. CDR3 loop: CASSLSGSSYNEQFF. The CDR3 DNA reads as TGCGCCAGCAGCTTGAGCGGGAGCTCCTACAATGAGCAGTTCTTC.

This clone was seen more than once but under ten times. The V call is TRBV6-6, the J call TRBJ2-1, with D unresolved. Germline loops: CDR1 MNHNY, CDR2 SVGAGI (reference sequence). This CDR3 comprises 14 residues. The V end lost 1 base, the J end lost 4 bases, and 8 bases lay between the germline ends. The CDR3 nucleotides read TGTGCCAGCAGTTACTTTGGATCGTACAATGAGCAGTTCTTC. Its protein product is CASSYFGSYNEQFF.

This clone was detected once. This rearrangement joins TRBV18 to TRBJ1-6; D remains unclear. The ends were cut back, 4 bases at V and 9 bases at J, with 7 bases in the middle. The length of the CDR3 is 12 residues. The V gene's germline CDR1 is KGHSH and CDR2 LQKENI. The CDR3 DNA follows: TGTGCCAGCTCACAGACTACTTCACCCCTCCACTTT. The encoded protein is CASSQTTSPLHF.

This clone has only one observation. J is TRBJ1-1 and V is TRBV4-1, with a weak D call TRBD1 (6 bases). This CDR3 contains 12 residues. The germline V and J ends were trimmed by 3 bases and 10 bases, with 12 bases remaining between them. CDR1 is MGHRA and CDR2 is YSYEKL in the germline V gene. CDR3 in amino acids: CASSQGGGIAFF. The CDR3 coding sequence is TGCGCCAGCAGCCAGGGGGGCGGGATAGCTTTCTTT.

V and J are TRBV2 and TRBJ2-5; D is possibly TRBD2 (6 bases). The V end lost 5 bases, the J end lost 2 bases, and 12 bases lay between the germline ends. Germline CDR1 SNHLY, CDR2 FYNNEI. This CDR3 has 14 residues. CDR3 loop: CASSSDGRQETQYF. The CDR3 nucleotides are TGTGCCAGCAGTAGTGACGGGAGACAAGAGACCCAGTACTTC.

The chain couples TRBV28 to TRBJ2-7; maybe TRBD1 (6 bases). The CDR3 length is 14 residues. CDR1 and CDR2 (germline): MDHEN, SYDVKM. Trimming shortened V by 6 bases and J by 5 bases, and 17 bases separated the two germline ends. The CDR3 DNA is TGTGCCAGCAGCTCCCCGGGGACACACAACGAGCAGTACTTC. It specifies CASSSPGTHNEQYF.

The rearrangement joins TRBV7-8 to TRBJ2-1; D assignment may be TRBD1 or TRBD2 (6 bases each). The CDR3 is made up of 16 amino acids. Per germline, CDR1 SGHVS and CDR2 FQNEAQ. Trimming shortened V by 5 bases and J by 7 bases, and 21 bases separated the two germline ends. CDR3 in amino acids: CASSQGGPRGVNEQFF. CDR3 bases: TGTGCCAGCAGCCAAGGGGGGCCCAGAGGGGTAAATGAGCAGTTCTTC. Drawing the rest from reference TRBV7-8 and TRBJ2-1, the complete variable domain is GAGVSQSPRYKVAKRGQDVALRCDPISGHVSLFWYQQALGQGPEFLTYFQNEAQLDKSGLPSDRFFAERPEGSVSTLKIQRTQQEDSAVYLCASSQGGPRGVNEQFFGPGTRLTVL.

The sample holds a few counts of this clone. The V call is TRBV24-1, the J call TRBJ1-1; D uncertain. Germline V gene data show CDR1 as KGHDR and CDR2 as SFDVKD. V lost 9 bases and J 2 bases, leaving 15 bases between the germline ends. The CDR3 is 14 amino acids. The CDR3 DNA reads TGTGCCACCGGTCTACCGGGGATAAACACTGAAGCTTTCTTT. Its translation: CATGLPGINTEAFF.

This clone was seen just once. The rearrangement links TRBV7-9 to TRBJ1-1; maybe TRBD1 (5 bases). The CDR3 totals 17 residues. Germline values: CDR1 SEHNR, CDR2 FQNEAQ (reference sequence). Between the trimmed V and J ends, which lost 2 bases and 0 bases, there was a span of 16 bases. The CDR3 protein is CASSLNRPISMNTEAFF. CDR3 bases: TGTGCCAGCAGCTTAAACAGGCCCATCTCTATGAACACTGAAGCTTTCTTT.

This chain joins TRBV6-2 or TRBV6-3 and TRBJ2-7; 10 bases align to TRBD1. CDR3 length equals 14 residues. V was clipped by 4 bases and J by 4 bases; unmatched bases: 4. Germline V gene data show CDR1 as MNHEY and CDR2 as SVGEGT. CDR3 residues: CASSFRDRGYEQYF. The CDR3 DNA is TGTGCCAGCAGTTTCCGGGACAGGGGTTACGAGCAGTACTTC.

The rearrangement joins TRBV6-2 or TRBV6-3 to TRBJ1-3; possible D gene TRBD1, 5 bases. Germline V gene data show CDR1 as MNHEY and CDR2 as SVGEGT. CDR3 length equals 17 residues. Trimming shortened V by 2 bases and J by 0 bases, and 14 bases separated the two germline ends. The CDR3 region has the DNA TGTGCCAGCAGTTACGTCCCCCCAGGGATCTCTGGAAACACCATATATTTT. Its protein product is CASSYVPPGISGNTIYF.

This sequence joins TRBV11-2 and TRBJ1-2; D is possibly TRBD1 (6 bases). CDR1 and CDR2 from the germline V gene are SGHAT and FQNNGV. This CDR3 spans 18 amino acids. V lost 5 bases and J 4 bases, leaving 26 bases between the germline ends. Written as DNA, the CDR3 is TGTGCCAGCAGCCCGTGGGGGCGAGACAGGCGTCAAACCTATGGCTACACCTTC. Encoded protein: CASSPWGRDRRQTYGYTF.

V usage is TRBV19 and J usage is TRBJ1-2; 8 positions agree with TRBD1. The CDR3 covers 13 residues. The junction had 3 bases not matched to a gene; V was cut back by 6 bases and J by 3 bases. The germline V gene has CDR1 LNHDA and CDR2 SQIVND (reference sequence). The CDR3 is CASSSDRDYGYTF. The CDR3 DNA is TGTGCCAGTAGCTCGGACAGGGACTATGGCTACACCTTC.

V and J are TRBV9 and TRBJ2-7; 8 nucleotides line up with TRBD1. Losses at the gene ends were 4 bases for V and 4 bases for J; bases not matched to a gene: 7. The CDR3 sequence is 14 residues long. Germline CDR1 SGDLS, CDR2 YYNGEE. The CDR3 region is CASSPGTGRYEQYF. The CDR3 DNA reads TGTGCCAGCAGCCCAGGGACAGGACGGTACGAGCAGTACTTC.

CDR3: CASSRLAGNEQFF. The CDR3, as DNA: TGTGCCAGCAGCCGACTAGCGGGAAATGAGCAGTTCTTC. This chain joins TRBV12-3 or TRBV12-4 and TRBJ2-1, with 11 nucleotides matching TRBD2. J lost 7 bases, V lost 6 bases, and 2 bases had no gene match. This CDR3 is 13 amino acids long.